This record concerns one T cell receptor (beta chain) sequence. Its antigen is undetermined. This entry is derived from a study of CD8 T cells in Susac syndrome. Whole-study results and caveats: Only a relatively small number of individuals were included in the TCR sequencing and HLA analysis.

RNA in amounts of 0.5 to 1 ug was reverse transcribed with random hexamers. Amplification of the TCR beta CDR3 was carried out by immunoSEQ multiplex PCR, which spanned a total of 54 Vbeta and 13 Jbeta segments. TCRdb reprocessed the immunoSEQ multiplex PCR reads via MiXCR and lists one record per CDR3 protein. Of 200,000 or so distinct CDR3 sequences listed, more than 90% are singletons. CD8+ and CD4+ T cells from blood underwent TCR beta sequencing, which was carried out in a high-throughput format. The specimen sequenced was CD4+ T cells from PBMCs. This clonotype was sampled from a human donor with Susac syndrome.

CDR3 amino acids: CATSDAGVPYNEQFF. The CDR3 region has the DNA TGTGCCACCAGTGATGCGGGAGTGCCCTACAATGAGCAGTTCTTC. The J gene is TRBJ2-1, the V gene TRBV24-1; 7 bases align to TRBD2. The CDR3 length is 15 residues. With V trimmed by 3 bases and J by 2 bases, 3 bases remained unmatched. CDR1 is KGHDR and CDR2 is SFDVKD in the germline V gene.